This TCR beta chain stems from a study of blood T cell repertoires in COVID-19. In the study overall: From the United States, Italy and Spain came samples of acute and convalescent COVID-19.

Enrollment of patients from Seattle took place during active infection, with longitudinal follow-up. Original processing methods: For nucleated cells, counts were estimated from reference gene primer amplification. Clones were sequenced by immunoSEQ multiplex PCR, and TCRdb holds only the in-frame ones, with some missing. That table furnishes V, J and clone size, whereas the DNA furnished D and trimming. The sample has some 180,000 clones; roughly 84% are singletons. This CDR3 has 17 amino acids. V was shortened by 3 bases and J by 0 bases, with 18 bases between the two germline ends. Per germline, CDR1 DFQATT and CDR2 SNEGSKA (reference sequence). This clone was recorded only once.

This chain connects TRBV20-1 to TRBJ1-5; D possibly corresponds to TRBD1 (6 bases). The TCR originated in a man between 45 and 60 years old with COVID-19, enrolled during active disease. What was sequenced was peripheral blood. CDR3 coding DNA: TGCAGTGCTAGTACGGCCAAAGGGGGATATAGCAATCAGCCCCAGCATTTT. It yields the protein CSASTAKGGYSNQPQHF.